This entry describes one T cell receptor (beta chain). The entry originates in a study of technical replicates of blood from a handful of donors. TCRdb keeps only in-frame clones here, not all; method: immunoSEQ multiplex PCR. This repertoire shows around 60,000 clones, 75% to 90% found once; its top ten account for about 4.9%. The germline CDR1 and CDR2 sequences are SGHTA and FQGNSA. V shed 5 bases, J shed 0 bases, and the junction held 6 bases outside the gene matches. The CDR3 has 15 residues. This clonotype was sampled from a human donor in good health. Some clones in this sample may be carry-over from other donors' samples. Sequencing was carried out using PBMCs. This chain uses TRBV7-2 with TRBJ2-7, with 8 positions matching TRBD1. The CDR3 nucleotides read TGTGCCAGCAGCCCTGGACAGGGCTTCTCCTACGAGCAGTACTTC. It encodes CASSPGQGFSYEQYF.